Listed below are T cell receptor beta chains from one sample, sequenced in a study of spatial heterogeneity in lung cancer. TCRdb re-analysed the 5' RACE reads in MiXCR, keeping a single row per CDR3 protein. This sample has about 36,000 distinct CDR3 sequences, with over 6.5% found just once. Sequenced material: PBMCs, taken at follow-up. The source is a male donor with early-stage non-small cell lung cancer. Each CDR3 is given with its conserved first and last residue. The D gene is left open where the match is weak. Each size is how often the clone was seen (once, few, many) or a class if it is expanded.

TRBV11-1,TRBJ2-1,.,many,CASSPDGAYNEQFF,TGTGCCAGCAGCCCCGACGGGGCTTACAATGAGCAGTTCTTC
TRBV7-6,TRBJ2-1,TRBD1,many,CASSLVELQGAVNNEQFF,TGTGCCAGCAGCTTAGTAGAGCTACAGGGGGCTGTTAACAATGAGCAGTTCTTC
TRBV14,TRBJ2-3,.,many,CASSQESPGLLLYTDTQYF,TGTGCCAGCAGCCAGGAAAGCCCGGGACTCCTCCTCTACACAGATACGCAGTATTTT
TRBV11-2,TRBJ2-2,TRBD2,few,CASSLPRGGGATGELFF,TGTGCCAGCAGCTTACCCCGGGGGGGGGGAGCCACCGGGGAGCTGTTTTTT
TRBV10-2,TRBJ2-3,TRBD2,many,CASSEWTSGGAPDTQYF,TGCGCCAGCAGTGAGTGGACTAGCGGGGGGGCGCCAGATACGCAGTATTTT
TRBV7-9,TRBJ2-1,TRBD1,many,CASSLTGELINEQFF,TGTGCCAGCAGCCTGACAGGGGAACTCATCAATGAGCAGTTCTTC
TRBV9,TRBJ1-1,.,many,CASSVNSVAEAFF,TGTGCCAGCAGCGTTAACAGTGTCGCTGAAGCTTTCTTT
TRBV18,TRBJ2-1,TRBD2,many,CASSPTGGAGGPKYNEQFF,TGTGCCAGCTCACCTACCGGGGGAGCGGGGGGACCTAAGTACAATGAGCAGTTCTTC
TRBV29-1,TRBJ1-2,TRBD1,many,CSVEDLYRDSRGYTF,TGCAGCGTTGAAGATCTGTACAGGGACAGCCGTGGCTACACCTTC
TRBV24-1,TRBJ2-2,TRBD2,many,CATSDAQRGVSGELFF,TGTGCCACCAGTGACGCTCAACGGGGGGTCTCCGGGGAGCTGTTTTTT